Sequencing of this TCR beta chain was carried out in a study of blood T cell repertoires in COVID-19. This CDR3 is built from 16 residues. Per germline, CDR1 SGHRS and CDR2 YFSETQ. Losses at the gene ends were 2 bases for V and 3 bases for J; bases not matched to a gene: 6. Method: immunoSEQ multiplex PCR; TCRdb's copy keeps in-frame clones and lacks some. The profile shows 650,000 to 800,000 clones, around 89% of them singletons. What was sequenced was peripheral blood. This rearrangement joins TRBV5-1 to TRBJ1-4; 8 bases are shared with TRBD1. The TCR was taken from a woman in her late teens or twenties with acute or convalescent COVID-19. CDR3 sequence: CASSFSGQGSNEKLFF. CDR3 nucleotide sequence: TGCGCCAGCAGCTTTTCCGGACAGGGTTCTAATGAAAAACTGTTTTTT.